A selection of T cell receptor beta chains follows, all from one sample in a study of cytomegalovirus exposure and HLA in healthy donors. Sequencing was performed with immunoSEQ multiplex PCR; in TCRdb, only in-frame clones are kept and a portion is missing. The sample yields 84,000 or so clones, roughly four fifths seen once. The sequenced sample was PBMCs. The receptors come from a human donor in good health. CDR3s include the opening cysteine and the closing phenylalanine or tryptophan. The D gene is left open where the match is weak. Clone size appears in some rows only: once, few, many, or a class for an expanded clone.

TRBJ2-7 | TRBD1 | - | TRBV5-1 | CASSGAGGPLYEQYF | TGCGCCAGCAGCGGAGCAGGGGGCCCCCTCTACGAGCAGTACTTC
TRBJ1-2 | - | - | TRBV11-2 | CASSWGGDGYTF | TGTGCCAGCAGCTGGGGCGGGGATGGCTACACCTTC
TRBJ1-5 | - | - | TRBV6-5 | CASSPRQTNQPQHF | TGTGCCAGCAGTCCCCGACAGACGAATCAGCCCCAGCATTTT
TRBJ1-5 | - | few | TRBV5-4 | CASSFQGFSNQPQHF | TGTGCCAGCAGTTTTCAGGGGTTTAGCAATCAGCCCCAGCATTTT
TRBJ1-5 | TRBD1 | - | TRBV9 | CASSPRGGDSQPQNF | TGTGCCAGCAGCCCCCGGGGGGGGGACAGTCAGCCCCAGAATTTT
TRBJ2-1 | TRBD2 | - | TRBV7-6 | CASSLTSGGVYNEQFF | TGTGCCAGCAGCCTAACTAGCGGGGGGGTATACAATGAGCAGTTCTTC
TRBJ2-1 | TRBD1 | - | TRBV7-2 | CASSARDRVYNEQFF | TGTGCCAGCAGCGCGCGGGACAGGGTGTACAATGAGCAGTTCTTC
TRBJ1-4 | - | - | TRBV7-2 | CASNFWGGDNEKLFF | TGTGCCAGCAACTTTTGGGGCGGAGATAATGAAAAACTGTTTTTT
TRBJ1-6 | - | - | TRBV7-9 | CASSGLITDNSPLHF | TGTGCCAGCAGCGGACTTATCACGGATAATTCACCCCTCCACTTT
TRBJ1-2 | TRBD1 | - | TRBV5-6 | CASSWPGQGDGYTF | TGTGCCAGCAGCTGGCCGGGACAGGGGGATGGCTACACCTTC
TRBJ1-5 | - | - | TRBV19 | CASSPRDSLSNQPQHF | TGTGCCAGTAGTCCTAGGGACTCATTAAGCAATCAGCCCCAGCATTTT
TRBJ1-6 | - | - | TRBV18 | CASSPWGGIDSPLHF | TGTGCCAGCTCACCCTGGGGGGGTATTGATTCACCCCTCCACTTT
TRBJ2-7 | TRBD1 | - | TRBV9 | CASSAQGDGEGTYEQYF | TGTGCCAGCAGCGCCCAGGGGGACGGAGAGGGTACCTACGAGCAGTACTTC
TRBJ2-5 | TRBD2 | - | TRBV7-2 | CASSYSSGGETQYF | TGTGCCAGCAGCTACTCTAGCGGGGGAGAGACCCAGTACTTC
TRBJ2-3 | - | - | TRBV7-8 | CASSLAALAIADTQYF | TGTGCCAGCAGCTTAGCGGCTCTAGCAATCGCAGATACGCAGTATTTT
TRBJ2-7 | TRBD2 | - | TRBV13 | CASSLRGAVYEQYF | TGTGCCAGCAGCTTGCGGGGGGCCGTTTACGAGCAGTACTTC
TRBJ2-1 | - | - | TRBV7-8 | CASSPDAGDEQFF | TGTGCCAGCAGCCCCGACGCCGGGGATGAGCAGTTCTTC
TRBJ1-1 | - | few | TRBV5-5 | CASSLINTEAFF | TGTGCCAGCAGCTTGATAAACACTGAAGCTTTCTTT
TRBJ1-1 | - | few | TRBV5-6 | CASSSPTEAFF | TGTGCCAGCAGCTCTCCCACTGAAGCTTTCTTT
TRBJ1-5 | - | - | TRBV12-5 | CASGLVGNGQPQHF | TGTGCTAGTGGTTTGGTGGGCAACGGACAGCCCCAGCATTTT
TRBJ1-6 | - | once | TRBV12-5 | CASGLEEESVLHF | TGTGCTAGTGGTTTGGAGGAGGAGAGCGTCCTCCACTTT
TRBJ2-3 | TRBD2 | - | TRBV5-1 | CASSVRAGEGTDTQYF | TGCGCCAGCAGCGTAAGAGCGGGGGAGGGAACAGATACGCAGTATTTT
TRBJ1-5 | - | - | TRBV27 | CASSLSVRQPQHF | TGTGCCAGCAGTTTATCAGTGAGACAGCCCCAGCATTTT
TRBJ2-5 | TRBD2 | - | TRBV2 | CASSELGGYRTQYF | TGTGCCAGCAGTGAGCTGGGGGGGTACCGGACCCAGTACTTC
TRBJ1-2 | TRBD1 | - | TRBV29-1 | CSVGAEGAYGYTF | TGCAGCGTTGGGGCTGAGGGGGCATATGGCTACACCTTC
TRBJ1-3 | TRBD1 | - | TRBV7-8 | CASNDRGNTIYF | TGTGCCAGCAATGACAGGGGTAACACCATATATTTT
TRBJ2-7 | TRBD1 | few | TRBV6-5 | CASSYSFGTVSYEQYF | TGTGCCAGCAGTTACTCCTTCGGGACAGTCAGCTACGAGCAGTACTTC
TRBJ2-7 | - | - | TRBV12-5 | CASGLSAQTNYAQRLYEQYF | TGTGCTAGTGGTTTGTCCGCACAGACTAACTACGCACAAAGACTCTACGAGCAGTACTTC
TRBJ2-7 | TRBD2 | few | TRBV6-5 | CASSKPAGGEQYF | TGTGCCAGCAGTAAACCGGCGGGGGGTGAGCAGTACTTC
TRBJ1-6 | TRBD1 | once | TRBV7-9 | CASSSRGQGGAPGNSPLHF | TGTGCCAGCAGCTCTAGGGGTCAAGGGGGCGCCCCGGGTAATTCACCCCTCCACTTT
TRBJ1-2 | - | - | TRBV13 | CASSLVGLGYGYTF | TGTGCCAGCAGCTTAGTAGGCCTCGGGTATGGCTACACCTTC
TRBJ1-1 | - | few | TRBV5-5 | CASSPQVRNTEAFF | TGTGCCAGCAGCCCCCAAGTTAGAAACACTGAAGCTTTCTTT
TRBJ1-1 | - | - | TRBV18 | CASSPGTEAFF | TGTGCCAGCTCTCCGGGAACTGAAGCTTTCTTT
TRBJ1-1 | TRBD1 | few | TRBV29-1 | CSVDGQGGGNTEAFF | TGCAGCGTGGATGGACAGGGTGGGGGGAACACTGAAGCTTTCTTT
TRBJ2-7 | - | - | TRBV11-2 | CASSFDRTGQYF | TGTGCCAGCAGCTTCGACAGGACGGGGCAGTACTTC
TRBJ1-2 | - | - | TRBV6-7 | CASSTAHRVRDYGYTF | TGTGCCAGCAGTACAGCCCACAGGGTGAGGGACTATGGCTACACCTTC
TRBJ2-5 | TRBD1 | once | TRBV10-1 | CASSDRGLRETQYF | TGCGCCAGCTCCGACAGGGGCCTTCGGGAGACCCAGTACTTC
TRBJ1-5 | - | - | TRBV6-1 | CASSGENQPQHF | TGTGCCAGCAGTGGAGAGAATCAGCCCCAGCATTTT
TRBJ2-7 | - | - | TRBV6-5 | CASSYPGPGNEQYF | TGTGCCAGCAGTTATCCGGGTCCGGGAAATGAGCAGTACTTC
TRBJ2-7 | TRBD1 | - | TRBV6-1 | CASRRTGKGYEQYF | TGTGCCAGCAGAAGGACAGGGAAGGGGTACGAGCAGTACTTC
TRBJ1-6 | TRBD1 | - | TRBV27 | CASGLGQRGGPLHF | TGTGCCAGCGGGCTGGGACAGCGGGGGGGGCCCCTCCACTTT
TRBJ2-3 | - | - | TRBV7-6 | CASSPQDTQYF | TGTGCCAGCAGCCCCCAGGATACGCAGTATTTT
TRBJ1-6 | TRBD1 | - | TRBV9 | CASSWDRVASPLHF | TGTGCCAGCAGCTGGGACAGGGTCGCATCACCCCTCCACTTT
TRBJ1-5 | - | once | TRBV11-2 | CASSPGPANRGQPQHF | TGTGCCAGCAGCCCTGGACCCGCCAACCGGGGTCAGCCCCAGCATTTT
TRBJ2-7 | - | - | TRBV14 | CASSQARGAPEQYF | TGTGCCAGCAGCCAAGCACGTGGAGCCCCTGAGCAGTACTTC
TRBJ2-1 | TRBD1 | few | TRBV5-6 | CASSWDRGSYNEQFF | TGTGCCAGCAGCTGGGACAGGGGGTCCTACAATGAGCAGTTCTTC
TRBJ1-5 | - | - | TRBV6-1 | CASSEWGRNANQPQHF | TGTGCCAGCAGTGAATGGGGCAGGAACGCCAATCAGCCCCAGCATTTT
TRBJ2-3 | TRBD2 | - | TRBV6-5 | CASSLTSGGTTDTQYF | TGTGCCAGCAGTTTGACTAGCGGGGGGACCACAGATACGCAGTATTTT
TRBJ2-5 | TRBD1 | - | TRBV27 | CASSYTTGSAETQYF | TGTGCCAGCAGTTACACGACAGGGTCGGCGGAGACCCAGTACTTC
TRBJ2-5 | - | - | TRBV5-4 | CASSLGRGYETQYF | TGTGCCAGCAGCTTGGGCAGGGGCTATGAGACCCAGTACTTC
TRBJ1-2 | TRBD1 | few | TRBV27 | CASSSQTGFGYTF | TGTGCCAGCAGTTCCCAGACAGGGTTTGGCTACACCTTC
TRBJ1-2 | TRBD1 | - | TRBV7-9 | CASSQGADYGYTF | TGTGCCAGCAGCCAGGGGGCGGACTATGGCTACACCTTC
TRBJ2-1 | TRBD1 | - | TRBV4-1 | CASSQAPPNRGPYNEQFF | TGCGCCAGCAGCCAAGCCCCCCCAAATAGGGGGCCCTACAATGAGCAGTTCTTC
TRBJ1-6 | - | - | TRBV7-2 | CASSLLAGDNSPLHF | TGTGCCAGCAGCTTATTGGCAGGGGATAATTCACCCCTCCACTTT
TRBJ1-4 | TRBD1 | - | TRBV27 | CASSFTRQGVGEKLFF | TGTGCCAGCAGCTTCACCCGACAGGGGGTGGGTGAAAAACTGTTTTTT
TRBJ2-7 | - | - | TRBV20-1 | CSAPRGDEQYF | TGCAGTGCTCCCAGGGGGGACGAGCAGTACTTC
TRBJ2-1 | - | - | TRBV13 | CASSLTQGNEQFF | TGTGCCAGCAGCCTAACCCAGGGCAATGAGCAGTTCTTC
TRBJ2-1 | TRBD2 | - | TRBV28 | CAGARGGPNEQFF | TGTGCCGGGGCCCGGGGGGGCCCCAATGAGCAGTTCTTC
TRBJ2-2 | TRBD1 | - | TRBV14 | CASSRRQGWTGELFF | TGTGCCAGCAGCCGCCGACAGGGGTGGACCGGGGAGCTGTTTTTT